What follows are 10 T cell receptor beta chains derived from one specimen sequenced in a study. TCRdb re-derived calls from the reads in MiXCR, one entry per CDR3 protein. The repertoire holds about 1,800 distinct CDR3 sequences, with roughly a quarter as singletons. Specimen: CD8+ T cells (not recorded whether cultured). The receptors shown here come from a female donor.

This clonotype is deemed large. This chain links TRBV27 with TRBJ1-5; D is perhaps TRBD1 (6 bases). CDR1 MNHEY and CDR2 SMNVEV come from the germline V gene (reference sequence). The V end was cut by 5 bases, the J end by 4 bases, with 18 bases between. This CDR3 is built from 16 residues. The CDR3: CASSPQGVGYNQPQHF. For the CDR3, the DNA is TGTGCCAGCAGTCCACAGGGAGTAGGTTATAATCAGCCCCAGCATTTT.

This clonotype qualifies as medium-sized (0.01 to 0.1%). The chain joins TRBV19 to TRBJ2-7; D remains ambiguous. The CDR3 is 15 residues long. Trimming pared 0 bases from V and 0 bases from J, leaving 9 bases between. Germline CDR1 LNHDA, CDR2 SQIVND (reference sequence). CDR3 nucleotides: TGTGCCAGTAGTATAGAGGGCTCGAGCTCCTACGAGCAGTACTTC. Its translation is CASSIEGSSSYEQYF.

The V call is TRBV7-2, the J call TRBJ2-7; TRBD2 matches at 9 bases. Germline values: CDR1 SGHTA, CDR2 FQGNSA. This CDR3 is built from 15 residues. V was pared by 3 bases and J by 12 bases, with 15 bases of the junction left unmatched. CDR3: CASSFLAGEGYELYF. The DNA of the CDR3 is TGTGCCAGCAGCTTTTTAGCGGGAGAGGGATACGAGTTGTACTTC.

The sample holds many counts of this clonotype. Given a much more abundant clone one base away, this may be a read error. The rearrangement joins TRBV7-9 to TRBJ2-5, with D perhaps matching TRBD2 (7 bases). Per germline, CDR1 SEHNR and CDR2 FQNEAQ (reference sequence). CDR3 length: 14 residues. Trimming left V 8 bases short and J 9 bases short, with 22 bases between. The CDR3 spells CASRSRGAWEAQYF. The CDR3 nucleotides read TGTGCCAGCCGGAGTCGGGGGGCTTGGGAGGCCCAGTACTTC. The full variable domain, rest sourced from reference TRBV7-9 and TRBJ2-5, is DTGVSQNPRHKITKRGQNVTFRCDPISEHNRLYWYRQTLGQGPEFLTYFQNEAQLEKSRLLSDRFSAERPKGSFSTLEIQRTEQGDSAMYLCASRSRGAWEAQYFGPGTRLLVL.

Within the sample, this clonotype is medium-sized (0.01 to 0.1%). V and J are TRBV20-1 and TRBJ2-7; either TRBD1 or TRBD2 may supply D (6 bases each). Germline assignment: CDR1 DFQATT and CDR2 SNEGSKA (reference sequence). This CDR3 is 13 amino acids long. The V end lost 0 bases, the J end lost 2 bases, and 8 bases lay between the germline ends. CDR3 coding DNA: TGCAGTGCTAGAGAGGGGGGCGCCTACGAGCAGTACTTC. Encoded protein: CSAREGGAYEQYF.

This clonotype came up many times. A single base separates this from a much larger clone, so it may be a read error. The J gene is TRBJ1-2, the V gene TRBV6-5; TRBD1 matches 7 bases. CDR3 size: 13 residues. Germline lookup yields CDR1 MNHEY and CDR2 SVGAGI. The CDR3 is CASSGTVNYGYAF. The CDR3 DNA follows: TGTGCCAGCAGTGGGACAGTAAACTATGGCTACGCCTTC.

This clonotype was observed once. This chain's CDR3 is CASSPEESSSNEQFF. The DNA for the CDR3 is TGCGCCAGCAGCCCCGAAGAGAGCTCCAGCAATGAGCAGTTCTTC. The V call is TRBV5-1, the J call TRBJ2-1; D uncertain. With 4 bases removed from V and 6 bases from J, the gap between germline ends came to 17 bases. The CDR3 extends over 15 amino acids. The germline CDR1 and CDR2 sequences are SGHRS and YFSETQ.

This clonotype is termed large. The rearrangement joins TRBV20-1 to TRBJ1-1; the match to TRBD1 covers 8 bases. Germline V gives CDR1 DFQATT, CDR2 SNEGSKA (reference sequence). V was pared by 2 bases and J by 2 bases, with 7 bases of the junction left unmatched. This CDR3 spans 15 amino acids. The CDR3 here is CSARNYQGANTEAFF. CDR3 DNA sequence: TGCAGTGCTAGAAATTACCAGGGGGCCAACACTGAAGCTTTCTTT.

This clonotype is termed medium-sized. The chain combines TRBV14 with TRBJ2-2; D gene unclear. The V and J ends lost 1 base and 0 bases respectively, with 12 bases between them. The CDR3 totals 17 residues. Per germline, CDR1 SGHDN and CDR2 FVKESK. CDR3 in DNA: TGTGCCAGCAGCCAAGGAAGTGACGAGCCGAACACCGGGGAGCTGTTTTTT. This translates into CASSQGSDEPNTGELFF.

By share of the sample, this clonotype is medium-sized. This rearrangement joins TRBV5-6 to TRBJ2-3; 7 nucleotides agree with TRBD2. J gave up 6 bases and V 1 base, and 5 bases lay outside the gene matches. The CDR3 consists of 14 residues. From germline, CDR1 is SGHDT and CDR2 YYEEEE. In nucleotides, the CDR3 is TGTGCCAGCAGCTTGACGGCGGGGGTGGATACGCAGTATTTT. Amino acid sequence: CASSLTAGVDTQYF.